Listed below are T cell receptor beta chains from one sample, sequenced in a study of T cell changes during pregnancy in multiple sclerosis. The method was immunoSEQ multiplex PCR; TCRdb's version includes in-frame clones alone and lacks a portion of them. The sample lists about 68,000 clones; about 90% were seen once. This specimen was peripheral blood, taken in the second trimester of pregnancy. The source of these receptors is a female donor with multiple sclerosis, enrolled in a pregnancy study. Each CDR3 is given with its conserved first and last residue.

V	CDR3
TRBV2	CASRGTGTPLHF
TRBV11-2	CASSLDRAYTDTQYF
TRBV19	CASMPVGSGAEAFF
TRBV5-6	CASSLAGTGRSEQFF
TRBV9	CASSVDGREGEKLFF
TRBV6-4	CASSRQGLAGGTDTQYF
TRBV6-4	CASSQLTGTGVYGEQFF
TRBV19	CASGTRGRGYGYTF
TRBV5-4	CASSLTGVGTEAFF
TRBV18	CASSPRPTGYLGDEQFF
TRBV30	CAWSVSGAEAFF
TRBV6-6	CASSPGLAGVYNEQFF
TRBV11-2	CASSPSGGPSYEQYF
TRBV9	CASSAPPGSEAFF
TRBV19	CASRLQGRGTGELFF
TRBV30	CAWSVQDTQYF
TRBV18	CASSPPQGWMFF
TRBV7-2	CASSLFGRDEQYF
TRBV6-6	CASSYTGASGNTIYF
TRBV19	CASARHGGEQYF
TRBV19	CASNNGGRGETQYF
TRBV25-1	CASSEWAGLNSPLHF
TRBV29-1	CSVEPRQTMNTEAFF
TRBV6-4	CASSHSGGNTGELFF
TRBV19	CASSMTGFRGNGQYF
TRBV7-2	CASSFDRGDTEAFF
TRBV19	CASSIGFGNTEAFF
TRBV5-4	CASSPSYGYTGELFF
TRBV15	CATSRDATDKAFF
TRBV7-2	CASSSPYNQPQHF
TRBV6-5	CASSTKRQGYGYTF
TRBV19	CASSTLGGGPPGANVLTF
TRBV6-5	CASSAGSALTYEQYF
TRBV19	CASSISGAGANVLTF
TRBV27	CASSQLPGTYTGELFF
TRBV7-2	CASSDTSYEQYF
TRBV7-2	CASSLRGLSNQPQHF
TRBV7-3	CASSWGQGAYEQYF
TRBV4-3	CASSHSGADSDTQYF
TRBV7-2	CASSLQWGGTEAFF
TRBV4-2	CASSQETGAGNTIYF
TRBV25-1	CASRRTGKRNTEAFF